What follows describes a single TCR beta chain. Other nucleotide sequences from this sample produce the same CDR3. The study gave focal radiation plus ipilimumab CTLA-4 blockade to patients with chemo-refractory metastatic non-small-cell lung cancer. This entry is derived from a study of radiotherapy plus CTLA-4 blockade in lung cancer. Study overall: Patients showed objective responses in 15% to 20% of cases and disease control in roughly 31%.

Only in-frame clones appear in the TCRdb table, and some are missing; sequencing was by immunoSEQ multiplex PCR. The sample yields some 96,000 clones, about 90% seen once. This CDR3 is 11 amino acids long. The trim removed 5 bases at V and 9 bases at J, leaving 4 bases unmatched. The germline CDR1 and CDR2 sequences are MNHEY and SVGAGI. The specimen comprised peripheral blood, sampled from a patient treated with radiotherapy plus ipilimumab. This chain uses TRBV6-5 with TRBJ2-7; TRBD1 matches 7 bases. This TCR was sampled from a human donor with non-small cell lung cancer that progressed on radiotherapy plus ipilimumab. CDR3 residues: CASSEQGRQYF. For the CDR3, the DNA is TGTGCCAGCAGTGAACAGGGGAGGCAGTACTTC.